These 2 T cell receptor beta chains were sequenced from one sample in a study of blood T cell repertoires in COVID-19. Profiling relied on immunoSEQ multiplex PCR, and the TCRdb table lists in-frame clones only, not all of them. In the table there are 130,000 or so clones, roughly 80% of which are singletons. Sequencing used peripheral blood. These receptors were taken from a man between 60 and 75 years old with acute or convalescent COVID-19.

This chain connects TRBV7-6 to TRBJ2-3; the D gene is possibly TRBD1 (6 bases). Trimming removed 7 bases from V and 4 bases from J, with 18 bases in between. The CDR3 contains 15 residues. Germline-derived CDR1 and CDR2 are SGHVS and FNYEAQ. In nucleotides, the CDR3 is TGTGCCAGCACCCAGGGGAGTTTTTCCCCAGATACGCAGTATTTT. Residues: CASTQGSFSPDTQYF.

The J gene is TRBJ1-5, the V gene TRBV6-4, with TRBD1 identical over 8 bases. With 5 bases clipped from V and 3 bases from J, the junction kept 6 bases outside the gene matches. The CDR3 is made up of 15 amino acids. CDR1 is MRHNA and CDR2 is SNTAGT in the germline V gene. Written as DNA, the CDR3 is TGTGCCAGCAGTCGACCGGACAGGGACAATCAGCCCCAGCATTTT. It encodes CASSRPDRDNQPQHF.